The 24 T cell receptor beta chains reported below all come from one sample, sequenced in a study of OX40 agonist ivuxolimab in advanced cancers. Some clones are missing from TCRdb's copy, which holds only in-frame ones; the method was immunoSEQ multiplex PCR. The sample consists of fewer than 90,000 clones, 80% to 90% of them appearing once. The specimen comprised CD4+ or CD8+ T cells sorted from blood, sampled in a trial of the OX40 agonist ivuxolimab. All receptors come from an adult with an advanced solid tumor such as melanoma, head and neck, liver or kidney cancer.

V usage is TRBV2 and J usage is TRBJ2-7; D ambiguous. The germline V gene encodes CDR1 SNHLY and CDR2 FYNNEI. The CDR3 is 14 amino acids. Trimming took 10 bases from V and 1 from J, leaving 17 bases between them. CDR3 bases: TGTGCCACACGGACGCTCGTCCTATCCTACGAGCAGTACTTC. It is translated as CATRTLVLSYEQYF.

The V and J genes are TRBV6-5 and TRBJ2-3, with 11 bases lining up with TRBD1. This CDR3 is built from 14 residues. Germline values: CDR1 MNHEY, CDR2 SVGAGI. Losses at the gene ends were 5 bases for V and 4 bases for J; bases not matched to a gene: 2. The CDR3 here is CASSMGQGADTQYF. Written as DNA, the CDR3 is TGTGCCAGCAGTATGGGACAGGGGGCAGATACGCAGTATTTT.

V usage is TRBV7-9 and J usage is TRBJ1-2, with a tentative D call TRBD1 (5 bases). The CDR3 runs to 13 residues. Trimming left V 2 bases short and J 4 bases short, with 8 bases between. Germline-derived CDR1 and CDR2 are SEHNR and FQNEAQ (reference sequence). The CDR3 sequence is CASSLRTPYGYTF. CDR3 nucleotide sequence: TGTGCCAGCAGCTTACGGACACCCTATGGCTACACCTTC.

V and J are TRBV6-1 and TRBJ1-5, with D possibly TRBD1 on 5 matching bases. V dropped 9 bases and J dropped 6 bases, with 15 bases sitting between them. The CDR3 runs 13 residues. Germline V gene lookup returns CDR1 MNHNS and CDR2 SASEGT. This chain's CDR3 is CARSSGPFQPQHF. The CDR3 DNA reads TGTGCCAGAAGCTCAGGGCCCTTTCAGCCCCAGCATTTT.

The V gene is TRBV19, the J gene TRBJ2-1, with TRBD2 matching over 11 bases. V lost 4 bases to trimming and J lost 7 bases; unmatched junction nucleotides: 9. Germline V lookup: CDR1 LNHDA, CDR2 SQIVND (reference sequence). CDR3 length equals 16 residues. CDR3 coding DNA: TGTGCCAGTAGTAAAAGACTAGCGGGAATACAGAATGAGCAGTTCTTC. This encodes CASSKRLAGIQNEQFF.

Regarding this clone: One end of the junction does not line up with germline, which may come from a read error. This chain connects TRBV28 to TRBJ2-1, with 12 bases matching TRBD2. The CDR3 totals 13 residues. Germline V gives CDR1 MDHEN, CDR2 SYDVKM. The CDR3 reads CASSLGPLAGGLF. Written as DNA, the CDR3 is TGTGCCAGCAGTTTAGGCCCCCTAGCGGGGGGGCTCTTC.

V and J are TRBV7-2 and TRBJ1-1; D is possibly TRBD1 (6 bases). Germline CDR1 reads SGHTA; CDR2 reads FQGNSA. This CDR3 is built from 13 residues. The V end was cut by 5 bases, the J end by 6 bases, with 13 bases between. The CDR3 here is CASSVEEGAEAFF. CDR3 DNA sequence: TGTGCCAGCAGCGTAGAGGAGGGGGCTGAAGCTTTCTTT.

The chain has TRBV19 and TRBJ2-5; TRBD2 matches at 9 bases. CDR3 length: 14 amino acids. Losses at the gene ends were 7 bases for V and 3 bases for J; bases not matched to a gene: 6. Germline V gene lookup returns CDR1 LNHDA and CDR2 SQIVND (reference sequence). CDR3 sequence: CASNTGLAKETQYF. In DNA, the CDR3 is TGTGCCAGTAATACGGGACTAGCTAAAGAGACCCAGTACTTC.

V and J are TRBV6-5 and TRBJ2-3, with TRBD2 matching 9 bases. The CDR3 is 14 residues long. After removal of 4 bases from V and 7 bases from J, the junction contained 6 bases not matched to a gene. Looked up from germline, CDR1 is MNHEY and CDR2 is SVGAGI. The DNA of the CDR3 is TGTGCCAGCAGTTGGGGACTAGCCAGGAATACGCAGTATTTT. It translates to CASSWGLARNTQYF.

The table lists this clone with a few counts. The chain has TRBV4-2 and TRBJ2-3; no clear D gene. The CDR3 extends over 15 amino acids. The V gene's germline CDR1 is LGHNA and CDR2 YNFKEQ. The V end was cut by 0 bases, the J end by 2 bases, with 9 bases between. The CDR3 region has the DNA TGTGCCAGCAGCCAAGATTTACTGAACACAGATACGCAGTATTTT. This translates into CASSQDLLNTDTQYF.

The chain has TRBV7-8 and TRBJ2-2, with D possibly matching TRBD1 (6 bases). Germline CDR1 and CDR2: SGHVS and FQNEAQ. The V gene lost 6 bases and the J gene lost 1 base, with 18 bases spanning the gap. This CDR3 has 17 amino acids. The CDR3 DNA reads TGTGCCAGCAGTACTAAGGGTCGGACAGTGAACACCGGGGAGCTGTTTTTT. It is translated as CASSTKGRTVNTGELFF.

The chain has TRBV30 and TRBJ1-3; no definite D call. This CDR3 is built from 14 residues. The germline V and J ends were trimmed by 1 base and 4 bases, with 11 bases remaining between them. CDR1 and CDR2 from the germline V gene are GTSNPN and SVGIG (reference sequence). The CDR3, as DNA: TGTGCCTGGAGTGGATCGGGTGTGGGAAACACCATATATTTT. It is translated as CAWSGSGVGNTIYF.

This chain joins TRBV11-3 and TRBJ2-2, with TRBD1 matching 8 bases. This CDR3 spans 15 amino acids. CDR1 SGHNT and CDR2 YENEEA come from the germline V gene. After removal of 5 bases from V and 4 bases from J, the junction contained 6 bases not matched to a gene. The CDR3 loop reads CASSPFTGGTGELFF. The CDR3 bases are TGTGCCAGCAGCCCATTCACAGGGGGCACCGGGGAGCTGTTTTTT.

V gene TRBV6-5 combines with J gene TRBJ1-2, with 9 bases matching TRBD1. The CDR3 is made up of 15 amino acids. The germline V gene has CDR1 MNHEY and CDR2 SVGAGI. V dropped 5 bases and J dropped 6; count of bases not matched to a gene: 10. The CDR3 bases are TGTGCCAGCAGTCACCCTCCGGGACAGGGCGATGGCTACACCTTC. Amino acids: CASSHPPGQGDGYTF.

This rearrangement joins TRBV19 to TRBJ2-5, with 9 bases lining up with TRBD1. J was trimmed by 4 bases and V by 5 bases; bases with no gene match: 5. The CDR3 is 14 amino acids. Germline V gene lookup returns CDR1 LNHDA and CDR2 SQIVND (reference sequence). The CDR3 loop reads CASSPDRGSETQYF. The CDR3 DNA reads TGTGCCAGTAGTCCCGACAGGGGGTCAGAGACCCAGTACTTC.

This chain uses TRBV11-1 with TRBJ2-7; perhaps TRBD1 as D (6 bases). Germline CDR1 and CDR2: SGHAT and FQDESV (reference sequence). The V and J ends lost 1 base and 1 base respectively, with 14 bases between them. The CDR3 runs 16 residues. CDR3 protein: CASSLGRVRGSYEQYF. The CDR3 DNA sequence: TGTGCCAGCAGCTTAGGTCGGGTCAGGGGTTCCTACGAGCAGTACTTC.

The rearrangement links TRBV25-1 to TRBJ2-4, with TRBD1 matching 12 bases. Losses at the gene ends were 2 bases for V and 8 bases for J; bases not matched to a gene: 10. The germline V gene has CDR1 MGHDK and CDR2 SYGVNS. This CDR3 has 17 residues. CDR3 region: CASSELTGTGGRDIQYF. In DNA form, the CDR3 reads TGTGCCAGCAGTGAACTTACCGGGACAGGGGGCCGAGACATTCAGTACTTC. The variable domain in full, completed from reference TRBV25-1 and TRBJ2-4, reads EADIYQTPRYLVIGTGKKITLECSQTMGHDKMYWYQQDPGMELHLIHYSYGVNSTEKGDLSSESTVSRIRTEHFPLTLESARPSHTSQYLCASSELTGTGGRDIQYFGAGTRLSVL.

J is TRBJ1-5 and V is TRBV5-1, with a possible D match to TRBD1 (5 bases). The CDR3 contains 15 residues. Trimming shortened V by 4 bases and J by 0 bases, and 11 bases separated the two germline ends. CDR1 is SGHRS, CDR2 YFSETQ, per germline. CDR3 in DNA: TGCGCCAGCAGCGAAGGGGACTCTAGCAATCAGCCCCAGCATTTT. It encodes CASSEGDSSNQPQHF.

This clone was picked up one time. This sequence joins TRBV6-1 and TRBJ2-1, with 8 bases matching TRBD2. This CDR3 is built from 13 residues. V trimming: 2 bases; J trimming: 9 bases; junction bases outside the gene matches: 3. Germline CDR1 is MNHNS and CDR2 is SASEGT. CDR3 protein: CASSESGGLEQFF. CDR3 sequence (DNA): TGTGCCAGCAGTGAAAGCGGGGGCCTTGAGCAGTTCTTC.

The rearrangement links TRBV20-1 to TRBJ2-1; 9 nucleotides match TRBD2. The germline CDR1 and CDR2 sequences are DFQATT and SNEGSKA (reference sequence). The CDR3 contains 11 residues. The V and J ends lost 6 bases and 14 bases, in that order; junction bases with no gene match: 8. Here the CDR3 DNA reads TGCAGTGCCGAGCGGGGGGCTTTTAAGTTCTTC. Translation gives CSAERGAFKFF.

V is TRBV30 and J is TRBJ1-2, with D unresolved. The germline gives CDR1 GTSNPN, CDR2 SVGIG (reference sequence). Trimming shortened V by 7 bases and J by 0 bases, and 12 bases separated the two germline ends. This CDR3 contains 13 residues. The CDR3 bases are TGTGCCTTGAATCGAGGGACTAACTATGGCTACACCTTC. Residues: CALNRGTNYGYTF. The full variable domain, in which reference TRBV30 and TRBJ1-2 provide the parts outside the CDR3, is SQTIHQWPATLVQPVGSPLSLECTVEGTSNPNLYWYRQAAGRGLQLLFYSVGIGQISSEVPQNLSASRPQDRQFILSSKKLLLSDSGFYLCALNRGTNYGYTFGSGTRLTVV.

J is TRBJ2-3 and V is TRBV15; the D is unclear. Looked up from germline, CDR1 is LNHNV and CDR2 is YYDKDF (reference sequence). The CDR3 is 12 amino acids. Trimming removed 2 bases at V and 3 bases at J, with 3 bases between. CDR3 in amino acids: CATSRRTDTQYF. The CDR3 DNA is TGTGCCACCAGCAGACGGACAGATACGCAGTATTTT.

This clone has a single count. The rearrangement uses TRBV5-4 and TRBJ2-6; the D gene is possibly TRBD2 (6 bases). Between the trimmed V and J ends, which lost 3 bases and 7 bases, there was a span of 8 bases. This CDR3 has 13 residues. Germline CDR1 reads SGHNT; CDR2 reads YYREEE (reference sequence). The CDR3 here is CASSWRGANVLTF. The CDR3 nucleotides are TGTGCCAGCAGCTGGAGGGGCGCCAACGTCCTGACTTTC.

The rearrangement links TRBV14 to TRBJ1-1; D remains unclear. The germline CDR1 and CDR2 sequences are SGHDN and FVKESK. V gave up 1 base and J gave up 1 base, with 4 bases separating them. This CDR3 has 13 amino acids. The CDR3 coding sequence is TGTGCCAGCAGCCAAGGGTGGAACACTGAAGCTTTCTTT. Its translation is CASSQGWNTEAFF.